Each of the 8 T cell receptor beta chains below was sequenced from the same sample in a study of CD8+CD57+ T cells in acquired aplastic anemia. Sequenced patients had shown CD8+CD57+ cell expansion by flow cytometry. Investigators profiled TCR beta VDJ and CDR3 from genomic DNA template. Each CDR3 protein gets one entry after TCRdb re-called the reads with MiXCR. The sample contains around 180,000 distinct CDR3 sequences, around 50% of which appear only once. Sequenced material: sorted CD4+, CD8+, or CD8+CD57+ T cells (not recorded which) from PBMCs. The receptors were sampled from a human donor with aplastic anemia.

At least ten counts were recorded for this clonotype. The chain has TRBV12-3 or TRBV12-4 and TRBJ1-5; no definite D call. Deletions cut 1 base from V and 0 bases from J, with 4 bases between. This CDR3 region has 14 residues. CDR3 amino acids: CASSLVNSNQPQHF. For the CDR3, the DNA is TGTGCCAGCAGTTTAGTCAATAGCAATCAGCCCCAGCATTTT.

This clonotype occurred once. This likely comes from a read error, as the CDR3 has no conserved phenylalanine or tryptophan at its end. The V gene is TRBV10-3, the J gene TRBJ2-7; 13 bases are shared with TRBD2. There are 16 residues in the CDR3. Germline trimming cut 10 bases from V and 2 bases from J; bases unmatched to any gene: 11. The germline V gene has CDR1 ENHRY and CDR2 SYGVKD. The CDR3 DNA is TGTGCCACTCATGGGACTAGCGGGGATAAAACCTACGAGCAGTACCTC. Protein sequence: CATHGTSGDKTYEQYL.

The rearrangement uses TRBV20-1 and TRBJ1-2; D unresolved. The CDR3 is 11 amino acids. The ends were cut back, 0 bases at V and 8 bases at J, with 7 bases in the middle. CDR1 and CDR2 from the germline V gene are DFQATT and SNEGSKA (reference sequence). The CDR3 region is CSAREIGGYTF. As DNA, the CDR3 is TGCAGTGCTAGAGAAATAGGGGGCTACACCTTC.

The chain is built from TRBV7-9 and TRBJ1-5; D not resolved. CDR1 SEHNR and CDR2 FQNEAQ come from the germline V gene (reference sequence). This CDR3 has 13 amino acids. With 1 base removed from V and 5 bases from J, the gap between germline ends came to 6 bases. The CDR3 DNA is TGTGCCAGCAGCTTAGGTCGGGATCAGCCCCAGCATTTT. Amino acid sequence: CASSLGRDQPQHF.

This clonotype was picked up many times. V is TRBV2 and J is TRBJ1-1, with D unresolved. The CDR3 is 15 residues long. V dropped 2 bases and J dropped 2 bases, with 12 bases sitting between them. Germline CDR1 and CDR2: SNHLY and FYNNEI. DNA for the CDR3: TGTGCCAGCAGTGAACTTCTCCCGGGCAACACTGAAGCTTTCTTT. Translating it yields CASSELLPGNTEAFF.

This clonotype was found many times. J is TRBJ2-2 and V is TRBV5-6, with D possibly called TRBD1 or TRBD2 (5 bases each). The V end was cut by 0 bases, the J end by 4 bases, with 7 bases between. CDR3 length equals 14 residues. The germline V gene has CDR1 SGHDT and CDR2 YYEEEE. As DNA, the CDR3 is TGTGCCAGCAGCTTGGCCGGGGCCACCGGGGAGCTGTTTTTT. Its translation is CASSLAGATGELFF.

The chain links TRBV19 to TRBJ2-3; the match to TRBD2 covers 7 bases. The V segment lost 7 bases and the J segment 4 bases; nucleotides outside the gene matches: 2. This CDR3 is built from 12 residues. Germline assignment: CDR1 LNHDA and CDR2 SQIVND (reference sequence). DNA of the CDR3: TGTGCCAGTAAACGGGGGGCAGATACGCAGTATTTT. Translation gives CASKRGADTQYF.

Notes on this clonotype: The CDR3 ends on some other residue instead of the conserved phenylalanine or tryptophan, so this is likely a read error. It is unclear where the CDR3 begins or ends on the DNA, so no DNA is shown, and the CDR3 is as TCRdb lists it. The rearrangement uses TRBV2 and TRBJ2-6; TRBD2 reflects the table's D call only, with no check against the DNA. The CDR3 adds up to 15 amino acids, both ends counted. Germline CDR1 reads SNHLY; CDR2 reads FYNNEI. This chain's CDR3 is CASRVGGNGANVLKI.